The 26 T cell receptor beta chains below all came from one sample that was sequenced in a study of OX40 agonist ivuxolimab in advanced cancers. The protocol was immunoSEQ multiplex PCR, while the TCRdb copy is restricted to in-frame clones and leaves out a portion. The table has some 41,000 clones, around 90% seen once. Sequenced material: CD4+ or CD8+ T cells sorted from blood, taken in a trial of the OX40 agonist ivuxolimab. These receptors came from an adult with an advanced solid tumor such as melanoma, head and neck, liver or kidney cancer.

The genes are TRBV2 and TRBJ2-7, with 8 nucleotides matching TRBD2. Per the germline V gene, CDR1 is SNHLY and CDR2 is FYNNEI. Trimming took 11 bases from V and 6 from J; bases not matched to a gene: 9. CDR3 length: 12 amino acids. CDR3 amino acids: CAGRTSIFEQYF. DNA of the CDR3: TGTGCCGGGCGGACTAGCATCTTCGAGCAGTACTTC.

The chain links TRBV7-3 to TRBJ2-6; D gene unclear. This CDR3 has 17 residues. With 7 bases removed from V and 0 bases from J, the gap between germline ends came to 16 bases. Per the germline V gene, CDR1 is SGHTA and CDR2 is FQGTGA. In DNA, the CDR3 is TGTGCCAGCACCCTAAATATCTCCCCCTCTGGGGCCAACGTCCTGACTTTC. Encoded protein: CASTLNISPSGANVLTF.

V gene TRBV19 combines with J gene TRBJ2-1; D call uncertain. CDR1 and CDR2 (germline): LNHDA, SQIVND (reference sequence). The CDR3 is 13 residues long. Trimming took 3 bases from V and 5 from J, leaving 8 bases between them. CDR3 protein: CASSIRVDNEQFF. The CDR3, as DNA: TGTGCCAGTAGTATTAGGGTAGACAATGAGCAGTTCTTC.

The CDR3 here is CASSRGEPGETQYF. CDR3 DNA sequence: TGTGCCAGTAGTAGGGGAGAACCAGGAGAGACCCAGTACTTC. The gene calls are TRBV19 and TRBJ2-5, with D perhaps TRBD2 (5 bases). The germline CDR1 and CDR2 sequences are LNHDA and SQIVND (reference sequence). V was clipped by 4 bases and J by 4 bases, with 13 bases between them. The CDR3 consists of 14 residues.

The V gene is TRBV28, the J gene TRBJ1-2; no definite D call. The V end lost 3 bases, the J end lost 10 bases, and 9 bases lay between the germline ends. The germline V gene encodes CDR1 MDHEN and CDR2 SYDVKM. This CDR3 comprises 11 residues. This CDR3 is CASSLIGYYTF. CDR3 sequence (DNA): TGTGCCAGCAGTTTGATCGGTTACTACACCTTC.

This rearrangement joins TRBV5-8 to TRBJ2-7, with D possibly being TRBD1 (6 bases). Trimming removed 2 bases from V and 7 bases from J, with 10 bases in between. CDR1 is SGHTS, CDR2 YDEGEE, per germline. The CDR3 length is 12 residues. The CDR3, as DNA: TGTGCCAGCAGCTTTCCAGGGGTGGAGCAGTACTTC. This translates into CASSFPGVEQYF.

A single count supports this clone. The chain uses TRBV15 and TRBJ2-7; possibly TRBD1 for D (5 bases). Germline V lookup: CDR1 LNHNV, CDR2 YYDKDF (reference sequence). The CDR3 has 13 amino acids. The germline V and J ends were trimmed by 3 bases and 2 bases, with 8 bases remaining between them. The CDR3 spells CATSRDKTYEQYF. CDR3 nucleotides: TGTGCCACCAGCAGGGACAAGACCTACGAGCAGTACTTC.

The chain couples TRBV28 to TRBJ2-1; no clear D. Germline values: CDR1 MDHEN, CDR2 SYDVKM. This CDR3 has 14 amino acids. The CDR3 region is CVIMAGSSYNEQFF. CDR3 bases: TGTGTTATTATGGCAGGAAGCTCCTACAATGAGCAGTTCTTC.

The V call is TRBV7-9, the J call TRBJ2-7, with TRBD1 matching over 7 bases. The CDR3 spans 13 residues. Losses at the gene ends were 1 base for V and 4 bases for J; bases not matched to a gene: 1. Germline assignment: CDR1 SEHNR and CDR2 FQNEAQ (reference sequence). CDR3 DNA sequence: TGTGCCAGCAGCTTAGACAGGGGATACGAGCAGTACTTC. Protein sequence: CASSLDRGYEQYF.

This chain connects TRBV29-1 to TRBJ2-3; D ambiguous. The CDR3 is 17 residues long. The germline V gene encodes CDR1 SQVTM and CDR2 ANQGSEA. V was shortened by 7 bases and J by 0 bases, with 23 bases between the two germline ends. In nucleotides, the CDR3 is TGCAGCGCCATGGGAATGATCGGGCGTACTAGCACAGATACGCAGTATTTT. It encodes CSAMGMIGRTSTDTQYF.

The genes are TRBV7-2 and TRBJ2-7, with TRBD1 matching 8 bases. The CDR3 covers 15 residues. Looked up from germline, CDR1 is SGHTA and CDR2 is FQGNSA. Trimming took 3 bases from V and 3 from J; bases not matched to a gene: 7. CDR3 sequence reads: CASSLDRVLDYEQYF. Written as DNA, the CDR3 is TGTGCCAGCAGCTTGGACAGGGTGCTTGACTACGAGCAGTACTTC.

This clone has more than one count but fewer than ten. Within the sample, other DNA sequences also encode this same CDR3. This rearrangement joins TRBV5-4 to TRBJ2-7; TRBD1 is a possible D gene (6 bases). The CDR3 runs 13 residues. CDR1 SGHNT and CDR2 YYREEE come from the germline V gene (reference sequence). V dropped 2 bases and J dropped 6 bases, with 12 bases sitting between them. The CDR3 DNA is TGTGCCAGCAGCTTTCACAGGGCTTCCGAGCAGTACTTC. Residues: CASSFHRASEQYF. Complete variable domain (other parts from reference TRBV5-4 and TRBJ2-7): ETGVTQSPTHLIKTRGQQVTLRCSSQSGHNTVSWYQQALGQGPQFIFQYYREEENGRGNFPPRFSGLQFPNYSSELNVNALELDDSALYLCASSFHRASEQYFGPGTRLTVT.

The rearrangement joins TRBV5-3 to TRBJ2-1; the D is unclear. TRBV5-3 is flagged as an ORF with uncertain function. The CDR3 runs to 13 residues. Deletions cut 1 base from V and 9 bases from J, with 11 bases between. CDR3 loop: CARSLSGRSEQFF. The DNA of the CDR3 is TGTGCCAGAAGCTTGTCCGGCAGAAGTGAGCAGTTCTTC.

The chain uses TRBV4-1 and TRBJ2-2; D gene unclear. Germline lookup yields CDR1 MGHRA and CDR2 YSYEKL. The CDR3 extends over 14 amino acids. The germline V and J ends were trimmed by 1 base and 7 bases, with 10 bases remaining between them. The CDR3 sequence: CASSQVRPGGELFF. In DNA form, the CDR3 reads TGCGCCAGCAGCCAAGTGCGACCGGGCGGGGAGCTGTTTTTT.

The chain carries TRBV7-6 and TRBJ2-7; 9 positions match TRBD1. Germline-derived CDR1 and CDR2 are SGHVS and FNYEAQ. J gave up 6 bases and V 0 bases, and 6 bases lay outside the gene matches. There are 15 residues in the CDR3. DNA of the CDR3: TGTGCCAGCAGCTTAGCAGCCGGGACAGGGTCCGAGCAGTACTTC. Translated: CASSLAAGTGSEQYF.

The chain recombines TRBV11-2 with TRBJ2-7; D remains ambiguous. Trimming left V 5 bases short and J 0 bases short, with 8 bases between. CDR1 SGHAT and CDR2 FQNNGV come from the germline V gene. CDR3 size: 13 residues. The CDR3 DNA reads TGTGCCAGCAGCCTTGGATTCTCCTACGAGCAGTACTTC. This encodes CASSLGFSYEQYF.

The V and J genes are TRBV5-4 and TRBJ2-7; 10 nucleotides match TRBD1. V gave up 4 bases and J gave up 3 bases; unmatched junction bases: 7. Germline V lookup: CDR1 SGHNT, CDR2 YYREEE (reference sequence). This CDR3 comprises 15 residues. CDR3 region: CASSQPGQGFYEQYF. CDR3 DNA: TGTGCCAGCAGCCAACCGGGACAGGGGTTCTACGAGCAGTACTTC. The full variable domain, its missing parts supplied by reference TRBV5-4 and TRBJ2-7, is ETGVTQSPTHLIKTRGQQVTLRCSSQSGHNTVSWYQQALGQGPQFIFQYYREEENGRGNFPPRFSGLQFPNYSSELNVNALELDDSALYLCASSQPGQGFYEQYFGPGTRLTVT.

The genes are TRBV6-6 and TRBJ2-2; unclear D gene. V lost 8 bases and J 3 bases, leaving 10 bases between the germline ends. This CDR3 is built from 13 residues. In germline, CDR1 is MNHNY, CDR2 SVGAGI (reference sequence). As DNA, the CDR3 is TGTGCCAGCTCCCCGGCGGACACCGGGGAGCTGTTTTTT. Translating it yields CASSPADTGELFF.

V usage is TRBV19 and J usage is TRBJ1-1; 7 positions agree with TRBD1. The germline CDR1 and CDR2 sequences are LNHDA and SQIVND (reference sequence). The CDR3 totals 12 residues. V was clipped by 3 bases and J by 7 bases; unmatched bases: 2. In DNA form, the CDR3 reads TGTGCCAGTAGTATCGGGACAGATGAAGCTTTCTTT. Protein: CASSIGTDEAFF.

CDR3 in DNA: TGCGCCAGCAGCTTGCGGCTAAGCTCCTACAATGAGCAGTTCTTC. Its protein product is CASSLRLSSYNEQFF. J is TRBJ2-1 and V is TRBV5-1; D unclear. Trimming shortened V by 1 base and J by 0 bases, and 8 bases separated the two germline ends. The CDR3 extends over 15 amino acids. Germline lookup yields CDR1 SGHRS and CDR2 YFSETQ.

The J gene is TRBJ1-4, the V gene TRBV28, with no clear D. With 7 bases removed from V and 0 bases from J, the gap between germline ends came to 18 bases. Germline CDR1 reads MDHEN; CDR2 reads SYDVKM. CDR3 size: 17 residues. The CDR3 reads CASTPVDTQSTNEKLFF. As DNA, the CDR3 is TGTGCCAGCACCCCCGTTGACACTCAATCAACTAATGAAAAACTGTTTTTT.

This clone showed up just a few times. V usage is TRBV28 and J usage is TRBJ1-2; TRBD1 is a possible D gene (5 bases). CDR3 length: 14 residues. From germline, CDR1 is MDHEN and CDR2 SYDVKM. V was clipped by 3 bases and J by 1 base, with 9 bases between them. CDR3 residues: CASSFGHFNYGYTF. In DNA, the CDR3 is TGTGCCAGCAGTTTCGGACACTTTAACTATGGCTACACCTTC.

The chain employs TRBV28 and TRBJ1-3, with D hard to call. Between the trimmed V and J ends, which lost 3 bases and 3 bases, there was a span of 9 bases. The CDR3 extends over 14 amino acids. Germline V CDR1 and CDR2: MDHEN, SYDVKM. The DNA for the CDR3 is TGTGCCAGCAGTTTCGGCCAAAATGGAAACACCATATATTTT. Its protein is CASSFGQNGNTIYF.

V is TRBV2 and J is TRBJ2-7; 7 nucleotides agree with TRBD1. Germline CDR1 reads SNHLY; CDR2 reads FYNNEI. After removal of 10 bases from V and 0 bases from J, the junction contained 9 bases not matched to a gene. CDR3 length: 14 residues. The CDR3 spells CANRDRPFSYEQYF. Here the CDR3 DNA reads TGTGCCAACAGGGACAGACCCTTCTCCTACGAGCAGTACTTC.

A few counts support this clone. The chain has TRBV7-7 and TRBJ2-1, with 13 positions matching TRBD2. In germline, CDR1 is SSHAT, CDR2 FNYEAQ (reference sequence). There are 15 residues in the CDR3. V was clipped by 5 bases and J by 7 bases; unmatched bases: 5. In DNA form, the CDR3 reads TGTGCCAGCAGCCAACTAGCGGGGGGGCCGAATGAGCAGTTCTTC. Its protein is CASSQLAGGPNEQFF.

For the CDR3, the DNA is TGCGCCAGCAGCCCATGGGGACAGGGCACTGAAGCTTTCTTT. Residues: CASSPWGQGTEAFF. This sequence joins TRBV5-1 and TRBJ1-1, with 9 bases aligning to TRBD1. Per the germline V gene, CDR1 is SGHRS and CDR2 is YFSETQ. The V and J ends lost 4 bases and 4 bases, in that order; junction bases with no gene match: 5. The CDR3 extends over 14 amino acids.